The sequence of this T cell receptor (beta chain) was determined in a study of blood T cell repertoires in COVID-19. CDR1 and CDR2 from the germline V gene are SGHNT and YYREEE (reference sequence). The CDR3 totals 15 residues. The V and J ends lost 7 bases and 1 base, in that order; junction bases with no gene match: 5. Per the original methods: Reference gene primer amplification yielded estimated nucleated cell counts. The table came from immunoSEQ multiplex PCR; TCRdb's copy has only in-frame clones and leaves some out. That table gives V, J and clone size, and the DNA gave D and trimming. The sample has approximately 81,000 clones, 91% seen once.

This rearrangement joins TRBV5-4 to TRBJ2-2; TRBD2 agrees at 9 bases. Sequenced sample: peripheral blood. The TCR originated in a woman between 50 and 59 years old in a cohort sampled during active COVID-19. The CDR3 DNA reads as TGTGCCAGCCGCGCAGCGGGGGGGAACACCGGGGAGCTGTTTTTT. Translated: CASRAAGGNTGELFF.